This T cell receptor beta chain was identified during a study of blood T cell repertoires in COVID-19 (dated by TCRdb to about 2020). For the wider study: Samples from collaborators originated in the United States, Italy and Spain and spanned both the acute and convalescent phases of COVID-19. The prospective study material was composed of cDNA or gDNA derived from T cells, B-cell-depleted T cells, or PBMCs. The dataset comprised deeply sampled blood TCRbeta repertoires from subjects exposed to, actively infected with, or recovered from COVID-19. The repertoires were made available in a free public database intended to serve as a resource for research on the immune response to SARS-CoV-2. The samples were drawn from the first 160 participants of the ongoing ImmuneRACE study and from over 950 subjects provided by 6 global collaborators. The sample metadata nearly always contained a de-identified subject ID, COVID-19 status, age in years and sex. Where available, HLA class I and class II types were obtained from metadata supplied by the sample provider rather than from assay-based typing. Overall results and qualifications from the work: How much clinical and demographic metadata was included differed by source and by participant, and the metadata was provided uncurated.

As for this clone: The antigen it binds to is not known. Base qualities are not provided; no much larger clone lies one nucleotide away.

The CDR3 measures 14 amino acids from cysteine to phenylalanine. Only the CDR3 region is kept as DNA, spanning 42 bases read in frame from base 1. V and J are truncated by 4 bases and 4 bases respectively, leaving an intervening sequence of 8 bases. From the germline V gene, CDR1 is KGHSH and CDR2 is LQKENI. Each collaborating institution followed its own protocols to collect whole blood in K2EDTA tubes. For TCRbeta analysis, collaborators shipped samples in one of three forms: frozen whole blood, isolated PBMCs, or DNA extracted from either of those sample types. The immunoSEQ Assay, a bias-controlled multiplex PCR, was used to amplify TCRbeta CDR3 regions from genomic DNA. Under the source paper's analysis protocol: Within the assay, amplification of reference gene primers was used to estimate how many nucleated cells each sample contained. Sequence reads were collapsed and filtered to measure the absolute abundance of every unique TCRbeta CDR3 rearrangement. For each sample, productive Simpson clonality was calculated as the square root of Simpson's diversity index over productive rearrangements. Drawn from immuneACCESS, this table holds only the in-frame rearrangements with V and J called that TCRdb kept. Clones are partly lost; checked studies trace under half to an unresolved V gene and leave the rest unexplained. V and J calls plus clone size are reproduced from that table; the DNA served to infer D and trimming. The sample includes around 290,000 clones, with about 89% observed a single time. Roughly 4.8% of the sample goes to the ten largest clones.

The sequence was collected from a man aged 35-49 years with acute or convalescent COVID-19. Here the chain combines TRBV18 and TRBJ2-6; the D gene cannot be named for sure. The specimen was peripheral blood. Here the CDR3 is given as CASSLETGANVLTF. The DNA sequence is TGTGCCAGCTCACTGGAGACCGGGGCCAACGTCCTGACTTTC.